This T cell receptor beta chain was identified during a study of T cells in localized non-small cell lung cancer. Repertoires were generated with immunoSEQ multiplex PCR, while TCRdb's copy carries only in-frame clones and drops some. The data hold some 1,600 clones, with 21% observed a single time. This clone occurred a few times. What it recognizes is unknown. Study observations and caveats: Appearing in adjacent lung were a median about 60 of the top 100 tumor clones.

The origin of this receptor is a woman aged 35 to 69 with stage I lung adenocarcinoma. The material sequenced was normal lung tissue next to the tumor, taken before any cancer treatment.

This CDR3 reads CASSFRDREGFNYGYTF. CDR3 in DNA: TGTGCCAGCAGCTTCCGGGACAGGGAGGGGTTTAACTATGGCTACACCTTC. The chain carries TRBV11-3 and TRBJ1-2; 9 bases line up with TRBD1. Germline V lookup: CDR1 SGHNT, CDR2 YENEEA. V dropped 3 bases and J dropped 1; count of bases not matched to a gene: 9. CDR3 length equals 17 residues.